This is a list of T cell receptor beta chains from one sample in a study of T cell responses to AZD1222 COVID-19 vaccine. Method: immunoSEQ multiplex PCR; TCRdb's copy keeps in-frame clones and lacks some. Found here are fewer than 150,000 clones, over 80% of them singletons; the top ten hold approximately 7%. The sample was peripheral blood, taken 28 days after the second AZD1222 dose. The receptors stem from an adult who received the AZD1222 COVID-19 vaccine. Each CDR3 is given with its conserved first and last residue. Each record gives: clone size, V gene, D gene, J gene, CDR3 DNA, CDR3 protein. A D gene is named only where the DNA matches it firmly. Only part of the rows carry a size: once, few, many, or a class if the clone is expanded.

-	TRBV5-1	TRBD2	TRBJ2-5	TGCGCCAGCAGCTTGGGTGGGCTAGCGGTGTACCAAGAGACCCAGTACTTC	CASSLGGLAVYQETQYF
-	TRBV2	-	TRBJ1-2	TGTGCCAGCAGTGTGGATGGGACCTCTGCCGGCTATGGCTACACCTTC	CASSVDGTSAGYGYTF
-	TRBV6-5	-	TRBJ1-6	TGTGCCAGCAGTTACTCGAAAAATTCACCCCTCCACTTT	CASSYSKNSPLHF
-	TRBV28	-	TRBJ2-1	TGTGCCAGCAGTTTATGGGATCTGGGGTATGAGCAGTTCTTC	CASSLWDLGYEQFF
-	TRBV25-1	-	TRBJ1-1	TGTGCCAGCAGTTCCGGGACTTACACTGAAGCTTTCTTT	CASSSGTYTEAFF
-	TRBV28	-	TRBJ1-2	TGTGCCAGCAGTAAGCATGGCTACACCTTC	CASSKHGYTF
-	TRBV7-6	-	TRBJ2-7	TGTGCCAGCAGCTTAGATACGGGGTTCACCTACGAGCAGTACTTC	CASSLDTGFTYEQYF
-	TRBV12-5	TRBD1	TRBJ1-1	TGTGCTAGTGGTTCCCACTCTTCGGGGACAGGGATAACTTTCTTT	CASGSHSSGTGITFF
-	TRBV12-3/TRBV12-4	-	TRBJ1-2	TGTGCCAGCAGTTTTGGGGCCGATTATGGCTACACCTTC	CASSFGADYGYTF
-	TRBV9	-	TRBJ2-2	TGTGCCAGCAGCGGGGTCTATCCCCTTGAGGAGCTGTTTTTT	CASSGVYPLEELFF
-	TRBV18	-	TRBJ2-1	TGTGCCAGCTCACCACCCTCCGGGGAGAATGAGCAGTTCTTC	CASSPPSGENEQFF
-	TRBV7-3	-	TRBJ2-5	TGTGCCAGCAGCCCCCGTAGTCTCGGAGGGAAAGAGACCCAGTACTTC	CASSPRSLGGKETQYF
-	TRBV27	-	TRBJ2-5	TGTGCCAGCAGCCCGAGCGGGTGGGATACGGAGACCCAGTACTTC	CASSPSGWDTETQYF
-	TRBV4-3	-	TRBJ2-1	TGCGCCAGCAGCCAAGACGTTAGTCTGGGACACTACTCCTACAATGAGCAGTTCTTC	CASSQDVSLGHYSYNEQFF
-	TRBV20-1	-	TRBJ1-5	TGCAGTGCTAGTCTGATGGCAGGGTCAGTTATTCAGCCCCAGCATTTT	CSASLMAGSVIQPQHF
-	TRBV12-3/TRBV12-4	-	TRBJ1-2	TGTGCCAGCAGTTCGACAGGTTATGGCTACACCTTC	CASSSTGYGYTF
-	TRBV19	TRBD1	TRBJ1-1	TGTGCCAGTAAGGGACAGGGGACGAAGTTGTCTTCTATGGACACTGAAGCTTTCTTT	CASKGQGTKLSSMDTEAFF
-	TRBV2	-	TRBJ1-1	TGTGCCAGCTGGACGGTCCGGAGTGAAGCTTTCTTT	CASWTVRSEAFF
-	TRBV4-3	TRBD2	TRBJ2-5	TGCGCCAGCAGCCAAGGTAGCGGGGCCCAAGAGACCCAGTACTTC	CASSQGSGAQETQYF
-	TRBV7-2	-	TRBJ2-7	TGTGCCAGCAGCCCGGGACCCTCCTACGAGCAGTACTTC	CASSPGPSYEQYF
-	TRBV10-3	-	TRBJ1-5	TGTGCCATCAGTGAGTCGAGGGCCGGGGGCAATCAGCCCCAGCATTTT	CAISESRAGGNQPQHF
-	TRBV29-1	-	TRBJ1-1	TGCAGCGTTGACCTCCAAAGGTCAGGGGTGTACACTGAAGCTTTCTTT	CSVDLQRSGVYTEAFF
-	TRBV9	-	TRBJ2-1	TGTGCCAGCAGCGTAGGTAATTCTGCTTACAATGAGCAGTTCTTC	CASSVGNSAYNEQFF
-	TRBV28	TRBD2	TRBJ2-3	TGTGCCAGCAGTTTCCTAGCGGGGGGGTATACGCAGTATTTT	CASSFLAGGYTQYF
-	TRBV9	-	TRBJ1-1	TGTGCCAGCAGCGTAGAAACAGTGGGAACTGAAGCTTTCTTT	CASSVETVGTEAFF
-	TRBV18	-	TRBJ1-1	TGTGCCAGCTCGCCCTCAACCGGACGGTGGATGAACACTGAAGCTTTCTTT	CASSPSTGRWMNTEAFF
-	TRBV2	TRBD1	TRBJ2-3	TGTGCCAGCAGTGGACAGGGCTTACCGACAGATACGCAGTATTTT	CASSGQGLPTDTQYF
once	TRBV2	-	TRBJ1-1	TGTGCCAGCGGAGATACGTTGGGAAACGGGAACACTGAAGCTTTCTTT	CASGDTLGNGNTEAFF
-	TRBV4-1	TRBD1	TRBJ2-2	TGCGCCAGCAGCCCCCAGGGACAGCGCACCGGGGAGCTGTTTTTT	CASSPQGQRTGELFF
-	TRBV12-5	-	TRBJ1-5	TGTGCTAGTGGTTTCGGGGGGACAACACATTTT	CASGFGGTTHF
-	TRBV12-5	TRBD1	TRBJ1-2	TGTGCTAGTGGTTTGGGGACAGGGAGGAGCTATGGCTACACCTTC	CASGLGTGRSYGYTF
once	TRBV5-4	TRBD1	TRBJ1-2	TGTGCCAGCAGCCTAGGAGGAGGGGGCATTGACTATGGCTACACCTTC	CASSLGGGGIDYGYTF
-	TRBV24-1	-	TRBJ2-7	TGTGCCACCAGTTCGGCGGGCCCCATGGGGTTCGAGCAGTACTTC	CATSSAGPMGFEQYF
-	TRBV5-1	-	TRBJ2-2	TGCGCCAGCAGCTTTGGAACGAACACCGGGGAGCTGTTTTTT	CASSFGTNTGELFF
-	TRBV7-9	-	TRBJ1-5	TGTGCCAGCAGCCCCCCGGGCAGTCCAAATCAGCCCCAGCATTTT	CASSPPGSPNQPQHF
-	TRBV19	TRBD1	TRBJ2-1	TGTGCCAGTTCGACAGGGGTTTACAATGAGCAGTTCTTC	CASSTGVYNEQFF
-	TRBV11-2	-	TRBJ2-7	TGTGCCAGCAGCTCGACCGGGGCGGGGGAGCAGTACTTC	CASSSTGAGEQYF
-	TRBV4-3	-	TRBJ1-2	TGCGCCAGCAGCCTTAGAGATGGGTTCGGCTACACCTTC	CASSLRDGFGYTF
-	TRBV7-9	TRBD2	TRBJ2-7	TGTGCCAGCAGTGGGGACCGAGCGGGGGCCAAGAACTACTACGAGCAGTACTTC	CASSGDRAGAKNYYEQYF
-	TRBV9	TRBD1	TRBJ2-2	TGTGCCAGCAGCGTAGGGACAGGAAGCACCGGGGAGCTGTTTTTT	CASSVGTGSTGELFF
-	TRBV29-1	TRBD1	TRBJ1-2	TGCAGCGTATTGGGACAGGGGGCGCGGGGCTACACCTTC	CSVLGQGARGYTF
-	TRBV6-5	TRBD1	TRBJ2-7	TGTGCCAGTAGGGGGCTGCGGTTCAACGAGCAGTACTTC	CASRGLRFNEQYF